The 26 T cell receptor beta chains reported below all come from one sample, sequenced in a study of blood T cell repertoires in COVID-19. The assay was immunoSEQ multiplex PCR, and TCRdb's table has in-frame clones only and misses some. The data show under 200,000 clones, around two thirds seen once. Sequencing was done on a sample of peripheral blood. These TCRs come from an elderly woman with acute or convalescent COVID-19.

This clone showed up just a few times. J is TRBJ2-2 and V is TRBV4-3; tentative D call: TRBD1 (5 bases). This CDR3 is built from 15 residues. Germline V gives CDR1 LGHNA, CDR2 YSLEER. Between the trimmed V and J ends, which lost 4 bases and 5 bases, there was a span of 14 bases. The CDR3 DNA reads as TGCGCCAGCAGCCGTACCAGGGCCCCGACCGGGGAGCTGTTTTTT. This gives the protein CASSRTRAPTGELFF.

The chain carries TRBV9 and TRBJ2-2, with 9 bases that match TRBD1. Germline CDR1 is SGDLS and CDR2 is YYNGEE. The CDR3 consists of 13 residues. The junction had 5 bases not matched to a gene; V was cut back by 7 bases and J by 7 bases. CDR3 DNA sequence: TGTGCCAGCCGACAGGGGGGTGTCGGGGAGCTGTTTTTT. This sequence encodes CASRQGGVGELFF.

The rearrangement uses TRBV20-1 and TRBJ1-2, with D unclear. This CDR3 has 11 residues. V was trimmed by 3 bases and J by 10 bases, leaving 12 bases between them. CDR1 DFQATT and CDR2 SNEGSKA come from the germline V gene (reference sequence). CDR3 in DNA: TGCAGTGCTAGGACACCGACCATCTACACCTTC. Translating it yields CSARTPTIYTF.

CDR3 DNA: TGTGCCAGCAGTTTATGGGACTTTAGGTCCTACGAGCAGTACTTC. Protein product: CASSLWDFRSYEQYF. This chain connects TRBV7-9 to TRBJ2-7; D may be TRBD2 (6 bases). V lost 6 bases to trimming and J lost 1 base, with 16 bases between them. Looked up from germline, CDR1 is SEHNR and CDR2 is FQNEAQ (reference sequence). This CDR3 is 15 amino acids long.

This clone came up many times. The genes are TRBV6-2 or TRBV6-3 and TRBJ2-7; TRBD2 matches 13 bases. Trimming took 5 bases from V and 1 from J; bases not matched to a gene: 8. Germline V CDR1 and CDR2: MNHEY, SVGEGT. This CDR3 has 17 amino acids. CDR3 DNA: TGTGCCAGCAGTCGCGGACTAGCGGGAGTTACGTCCTACGAGCAGTACTTC. Protein: CASSRGLAGVTSYEQYF.

The rearrangement joins TRBV5-1 to TRBJ1-4, with D possibly matching TRBD1 (5 bases). Germline CDR1 is SGHRS and CDR2 is YFSETQ. This CDR3 contains 14 residues. V was trimmed by 0 bases and J by 6 bases, leaving 9 bases between them. CDR3 sequence (DNA): TGCGCCAGCAGCTTGGCGGGGGAAGATGAAAAACTGTTTTTT. As protein: CASSLAGEDEKLFF.

There are a few counts of this clone. This chain links TRBV9 with TRBJ2-3; TRBD2 agrees at 13 bases. Trimming at V came to 4 bases and at J to 6 bases, leaving 8 bases not matched to a gene. Germline lookup yields CDR1 SGDLS and CDR2 YYNGEE. This CDR3 spans 16 amino acids. The CDR3 nucleotides read TGTGCCAGCAGCATATCCGGGACTAGCGGGACGGATACGCAGTATTTT. This codes for CASSISGTSGTDTQYF. Complete variable domain (other parts from reference TRBV9 and TRBJ2-3): DSGVTQTPKHLITATGQRVTLRCSPRSGDLSVYWYQQSLDQGLQFLIQYYNGEERAKGNILERFSAQQFPDLHSELNLSSLELGDSALYFCASSISGTSGTDTQYFGPGTRLTVL.

V gene TRBV28 combines with J gene TRBJ2-3, with TRBD2 matching over 7 bases. The junction had 12 bases not matched to a gene; V was cut back by 7 bases and J by 2 bases. This CDR3 spans 16 amino acids. Per the germline V gene, CDR1 is MDHEN and CDR2 is SYDVKM. In DNA form, the CDR3 reads TGTGCCAGCACCCCGGGTTTAGCGGGCCTCACAGATACGCAGTATTTT. Amino acid sequence: CASTPGLAGLTDTQYF.

The chain carries TRBV6-1 and TRBJ2-1; 8 bases line up with TRBD2. Germline V gives CDR1 MNHNS, CDR2 SASEGT. CDR3 size: 18 residues. The V and J ends lost 2 bases and 6 bases, in that order; junction bases with no gene match: 15. CDR3 DNA: TGTGCCAGCAGTGAAACCCCTTGGACTAGCCCCCTGGGCAATGAGCAGTTCTTC. Its protein product is CASSETPWTSPLGNEQFF.

The chain joins TRBV28 to TRBJ1-4, with 11 bases matching TRBD1. The CDR3 contains 14 residues. CDR1 is MDHEN and CDR2 is SYDVKM in the germline V gene. Germline trimming cut 5 bases from V and 7 bases from J; bases unmatched to any gene: 3. The CDR3 coding sequence is TGTGCCAGCAGTCGGGACAGGGGGGGTGAAAAACTGTTTTTT. Translated, it gives CASSRDRGGEKLFF.

The V gene is TRBV9, the J gene TRBJ2-3; D possibly corresponds to TRBD2 (5 bases). Germline loops: CDR1 SGDLS, CDR2 YYNGEE. The ends were cut back, 5 bases at V and 0 bases at J, with 16 bases in the middle. The CDR3 is 16 residues long. The CDR3 region has the DNA TGTGCCAGCAGTAGAGGGTCCAGGACTAGCACAGATACGCAGTATTTT. This gives the protein CASSRGSRTSTDTQYF. Full variable domain (outside the CDR3, taken from reference TRBV9 and TRBJ2-3): DSGVTQTPKHLITATGQRVTLRCSPRSGDLSVYWYQQSLDQGLQFLIQYYNGEERAKGNILERFSAQQFPDLHSELNLSSLELGDSALYFCASSRGSRTSTDTQYFGPGTRLTVL.

The V call is TRBV6-1, the J call TRBJ2-5; 13 positions agree with TRBD2. V trimming: 6 bases; J trimming: 6 bases; junction bases outside the gene matches: 7. Germline CDR1 reads MNHNS; CDR2 reads SASEGT. The CDR3 is 15 residues long. DNA for the CDR3: TGTGCCAGCAGCCAACTAGCGGGAGGGGAAAAGACCCAGTACTTC. As protein: CASSQLAGGEKTQYF.

This clone was counted a few times. The chain couples TRBV11-2 to TRBJ2-3; TRBD2 agrees at 11 bases. The CDR3 runs 17 residues. CDR1 is SGHAT and CDR2 is FQNNGV in the germline V gene. Unmatched junction bases numbered 6, after V lost 3 bases and J lost 1 base. CDR3 bases: TGTGCCAGCAGCTTGGAGGGACTAGCGGAAGGCACAGATACGCAGTATTTT. Translation: CASSLEGLAEGTDTQYF.

The chain uses TRBV5-1 and TRBJ2-1, with 8 nucleotides matching TRBD2. Trimming at V came to 4 bases and at J to 9 bases, leaving 9 bases not matched to a gene. The CDR3 consists of 14 residues. Germline values: CDR1 SGHRS, CDR2 YFSETQ. The CDR3 DNA sequence: TGCGCCAGCAGCGCAACGGGAGGGTTCGGTGAGCAGTTCTTC. It specifies CASSATGGFGEQFF.

V and J are TRBV28 and TRBJ2-5, with 8 bases that match TRBD1. The junction had 11 bases not matched to a gene; V was cut back by 6 bases and J by 5 bases. CDR1 is MDHEN, CDR2 SYDVKM, per germline. The CDR3 consists of 15 residues. The CDR3 sequence: CASSKLTGAGETQYF. Written as DNA, the CDR3 is TGTGCCAGCAGCAAACTGACAGGGGCAGGGGAGACCCAGTACTTC.

The chain couples TRBV7-2 to TRBJ2-1, with TRBD2 matching over 13 bases. Germline V CDR1 and CDR2: SGHTA, FQGNSA. V was pared by 5 bases and J by 6 bases, with 7 bases of the junction left unmatched. This CDR3 contains 16 residues. CDR3 bases: TGTGCCAGCAGCCCATGGACTAGCGGGAGACTCAATGAGCAGTTCTTC. This encodes CASSPWTSGRLNEQFF.

The chain uses TRBV11-2 and TRBJ2-5; 8 bases align to TRBD1. CDR1 is SGHAT and CDR2 is FQNNGV in the germline V gene. The V gene end was trimmed by 5 bases and the J gene end by 4 bases; junction bases not matched to a gene: 6. The CDR3 sequence is 14 residues long. The DNA of the CDR3 is TGTGCCAGCAGCCCAGGACAGGGTGGAGAGACCCAGTACTTC. The encoded protein is CASSPGQGGETQYF.

The V call is TRBV28, the J call TRBJ2-4; D is perhaps TRBD2 (6 bases). This CDR3 has 18 amino acids. The V gene's germline CDR1 is MDHEN and CDR2 SYDVKM. The V end lost 3 bases, the J end lost 8 bases, and 26 bases lay between the germline ends. Written as DNA, the CDR3 is TGTGCCAGCAGTTTGTCCGGGGTTGGCATCGGGGGTCTGGACATTCAGTACTTC. Amino acids: CASSLSGVGIGGLDIQYF. Looking up the rest from reference TRBV28 and TRBJ2-4 gives the full variable domain: DVKVTQSSRYLVKRTGEKVFLECVQDMDHENMFWYRQDPGLGLRLIYFSYDVKMKEKGDIPEGYSVSREKKERFSLILESASTNQTSMYLCASSLSGVGIGGLDIQYFGAGTRLSVL.

The chain has TRBV5-1 and TRBJ2-2; a weak D match, TRBD2 (6 bases). The CDR3 is 19 residues long. Germline assignment: CDR1 SGHRS and CDR2 YFSETQ. V lost 4 bases to trimming and J lost 0 bases, with 22 bases between them. The CDR3 reads CASSIITAAGGTNTGELFF. The CDR3 coding sequence is TGCGCCAGCAGCATTATAACCGCGGCCGGAGGGACGAACACCGGGGAGCTGTTTTTT.

This chain uses TRBV21-1 with TRBJ2-7; no check of the table's D call, TRBD2, against the DNA was made. TRBV21-1 is noted as a pseudogene. The CDR3 length is 15 residues. The chain's CDR3 is CASRGTSGTLYEQYF. CDR3 nucleotides: TGTGCCAGCAGAGGGACTAGCGGGACCCTCTACGAGCAGTACTTC.

The chain employs TRBV10-3 and TRBJ2-1; 9 positions agree with TRBD2. Germline V gene sequence: CDR1 ENHRY, CDR2 SYGVKD. The CDR3 runs 20 residues. V lost 4 bases to trimming and J lost 0 bases; unmatched junction nucleotides: 16. CDR3 in DNA: TGTGCCATCAGTGGGCCCCCAGCAACTACTAGCGGGTCCTCCTACAATGAGCAGTTCTTC. Its translation is CAISGPPATTSGSSYNEQFF.

This rearrangement joins TRBV19 to TRBJ2-4, with D possibly being TRBD2 (5 bases). CDR1 is LNHDA, CDR2 SQIVND, per germline (reference sequence). Trimming removed 5 bases from V and 4 bases from J, with 12 bases in between. The CDR3 covers 14 residues. CDR3 sequence: CASSAPGSKNIQYF. The DNA of the CDR3 is TGTGCCAGTAGTGCCCCGGGGAGTAAAAACATTCAGTACTTC.

In nucleotides, the CDR3 is TGTGCCACCAGCAGAGATCTAGGGGGCCAAGAGACCCAGTACTTC. Amino acid sequence: CATSRDLGGQETQYF. The V gene is TRBV15, the J gene TRBJ2-5; a weak D match, TRBD1 (6 bases). The CDR3 covers 15 residues. Germline CDR1 and CDR2: LNHNV and YYDKDF (reference sequence). Trimming stripped 0 bases from V and 1 base from J, with 9 bases between.

V usage is TRBV5-1 and J usage is TRBJ2-2; 8 bases are shared with TRBD2. Trimming removed 2 bases from V and 4 bases from J; junction bases left unmatched: 7. This CDR3 comprises 16 residues. The germline V gene has CDR1 SGHRS and CDR2 YFSETQ. The CDR3 DNA reads as TGCGCCAGCAGCTTCCTGACTAGCGCTAGCACCGGGGAGCTGTTTTTT. It codes for CASSFLTSASTGELFF.

The CDR3 region has the DNA TGTGCCAGCAGCTCCGGGACTAGCGGGGGCAATGAGCAGTTCTTC. This sequence encodes CASSSGTSGGNEQFF. This sequence joins TRBV5-6 and TRBJ2-1; 14 bases line up with TRBD2. The CDR3 sequence is 15 residues long. CDR1 is SGHDT and CDR2 is YYEEEE in the germline V gene. The J segment lost 6 bases and the V segment lost 3 bases, leaving 2 bases of the junction unmatched.

The chain is built from TRBV5-1 and TRBJ1-5; D unclear. The germline V gene encodes CDR1 SGHRS and CDR2 YFSETQ. The V end was cut by 0 bases, the J end by 5 bases, with 6 bases between. The CDR3 covers 13 residues. This chain's CDR3 is CASSLDSYQPQHF. In nucleotides, the CDR3 is TGCGCCAGCAGCTTGGACAGCTATCAGCCCCAGCATTTT.